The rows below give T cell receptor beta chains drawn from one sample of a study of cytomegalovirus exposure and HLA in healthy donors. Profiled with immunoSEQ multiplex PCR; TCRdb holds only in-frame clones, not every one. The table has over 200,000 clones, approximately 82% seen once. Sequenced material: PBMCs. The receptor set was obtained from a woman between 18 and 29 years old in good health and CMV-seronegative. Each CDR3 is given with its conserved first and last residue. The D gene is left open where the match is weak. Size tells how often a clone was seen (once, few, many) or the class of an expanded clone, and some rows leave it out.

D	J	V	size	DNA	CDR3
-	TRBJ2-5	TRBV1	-	TGCACCAGCAGCCAAAGGAGGGCGGGACTAGCGGGAGAGACCCAGTACTTC	CTSSQRRAGLAGETQYF
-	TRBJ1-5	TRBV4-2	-	TGTGCCAGCAGCCAAGATCTGGACATTAGCAATCAGCCCCAGCATTTT	CASSQDLDISNQPQHF
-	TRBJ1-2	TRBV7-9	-	TGTGCCAGCAGCTTAGATTCTAACTATGGCTACACCTTC	CASSLDSNYGYTF
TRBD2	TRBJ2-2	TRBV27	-	TGTGCCAGCAGTTTGCGGACTAGCGGGACCGACGGGGAGCTGTTTTTT	CASSLRTSGTDGELFF
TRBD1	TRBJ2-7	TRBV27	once	TGTGCCAGCAGACCGTACCAGGGGACAGGGGTAAGCGAGCAGTACTTC	CASRPYQGTGVSEQYF
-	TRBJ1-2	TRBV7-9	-	TGTGCCAGCAGCTTAGACGTTAACTATGGCTACACCTTC	CASSLDVNYGYTF
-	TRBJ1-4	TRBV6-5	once	TGTGCCAGCAGTTACGGCGGAGGAGGGGAAAAACTGTTTTTT	CASSYGGGGEKLFF
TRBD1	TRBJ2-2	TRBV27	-	TGTGCCAGCAGTTTATCGACAGGGACCGGGGAGCTGTTTTTT	CASSLSTGTGELFF
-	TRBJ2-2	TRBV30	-	TGTGCCTGGAGGGGATTTGGGAACACCGGGGAGCTGTTTTTT	CAWRGFGNTGELFF
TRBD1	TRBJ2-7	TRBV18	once	TGTGCCAGCTCACCGGGGGACAGGGGCGAGCAGTACTTC	CASSPGDRGEQYF
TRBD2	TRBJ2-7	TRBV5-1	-	TGCGCCAGCAGCTTGGATCCTAGCGGGTCAACCTACGAGCAGTACTTC	CASSLDPSGSTYEQYF
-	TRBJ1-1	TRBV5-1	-	TGCGCCAGCAGATGGAGGACAGAGAACACTGAAGCTTTCTTT	CASRWRTENTEAFF
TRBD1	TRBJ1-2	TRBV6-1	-	TGTGCCAGTGGGACAGGGGGGATCTATGGCTACACCTTC	CASGTGGIYGYTF
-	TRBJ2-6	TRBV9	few	TGTGCCAGCAGCGTAGTCCCCCAGGGGGGGGCCAACGTCCTGACTTTC	CASSVVPQGGANVLTF
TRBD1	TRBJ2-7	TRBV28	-	TGTGCCACCAGAATGTCCGGGACAGGGACCTACGAGCAGTACTTC	CATRMSGTGTYEQYF
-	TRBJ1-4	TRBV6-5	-	TGTGCCAGCAGTATACTCAACTGGCTCGCTCTAAAACTGTTTTTT	CASSILNWLALKLFF
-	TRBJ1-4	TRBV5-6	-	TGTGCCAGCAGAATGGCCAGGGGCGGAAAACTGTTTTTT	CASRMARGGKLFF
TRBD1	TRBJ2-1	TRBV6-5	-	TGTGCCAGCAGACCGGGACAGGGGAATTCGTTGGAGTTCTTC	CASRPGQGNSLEFF
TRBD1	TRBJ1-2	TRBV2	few	TGTGCCAGCAGTACAGGGGGCTATGGCTACACCTTC	CASSTGGYGYTF
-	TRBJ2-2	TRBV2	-	TGTGCCAGCAGTGAGTCGGCGGGGTCGAACACCGGGGAGCTGTTTTTT	CASSESAGSNTGELFF
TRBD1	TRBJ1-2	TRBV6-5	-	TGTGCCAGCACCAAGACAGGGCATGGCTACACCTTC	CASTKTGHGYTF
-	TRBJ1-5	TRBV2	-	TGTGCCAGCAGTGAAATTGGGGGGTTTCAGCCCCAGCATTTT	CASSEIGGFQPQHF
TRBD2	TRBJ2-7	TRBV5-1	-	TGCGCCAGCAGCCCGGGACTAGCGGGAGTCGAGCAGTACTTC	CASSPGLAGVEQYF
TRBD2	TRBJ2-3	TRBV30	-	TGTGCCTGGAGCGGGACTAGCGGGAGAAGAGATACGCAGTATTTT	CAWSGTSGRRDTQYF
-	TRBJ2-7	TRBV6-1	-	TGTGCCAGCAGGGACTCCATCGGCGAGCAGTACTTC	CASRDSIGEQYF
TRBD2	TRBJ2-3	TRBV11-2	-	TGTGCCAGCAGCGTTAGCGGGAGCCCTAGCACAGATACGCAGTATTTT	CASSVSGSPSTDTQYF
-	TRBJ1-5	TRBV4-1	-	TGCGCCAGCAGCCAAGGGGCGATAAGCAATCAGCCCCAGCATTTT	CASSQGAISNQPQHF
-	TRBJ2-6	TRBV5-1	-	TGCGCCAGCAGCTTGACGGCCTCTGGGGCCAACGTCCTGACTTTC	CASSLTASGANVLTF
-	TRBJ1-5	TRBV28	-	TGTGCCAGCAGTTCTGGAGGACATCCCAGGGATCAGCCCCAGCATTTT	CASSSGGHPRDQPQHF
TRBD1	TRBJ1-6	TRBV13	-	TGTGCCAGCAGCCCCTGGACAGGGGGAAACCCTACCCGGAGCTCCTATAATTCACCCCTCCACTTT	CASSPWTGGNPTRSSYNSPLHF
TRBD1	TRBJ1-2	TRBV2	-	TGTGCCAGCAGTGCCCCGGACAGGGGAGACTATGGCTACACCTTC	CASSAPDRGDYGYTF
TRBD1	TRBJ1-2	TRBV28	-	TGTGCCAACAGGGACAGGGGAAACTATGGCTACACCTTC	CANRDRGNYGYTF
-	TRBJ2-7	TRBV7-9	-	TGTGCCAGCAGCGCTTACAACGAGCAGTACTTC	CASSAYNEQYF
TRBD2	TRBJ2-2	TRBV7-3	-	TGTGCCAGCAGCCCCACTAGCGGTAGCGGGAGGGCCAGGATCGGGGAGCTGTTTTTT	CASSPTSGSGRARIGELFF
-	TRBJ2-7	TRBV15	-	TGTGCCACCAGCAGAGATCCGAATTCCGGGGTAGGGGAGCAGTACTTC	CATSRDPNSGVGEQYF
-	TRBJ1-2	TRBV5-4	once	TGTGCCAGCAAACCTCAGGGACTTGTAGGTGGCTACACCTTC	CASKPQGLVGGYTF
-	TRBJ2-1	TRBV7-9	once	TGTGCCAGCAGGTCCCTCGGCGAGCAGTTCTTC	CASRSLGEQFF
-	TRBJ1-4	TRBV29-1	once	TGCAGCGGGGCCAGGGCTACTAATGAAAAACTGTTTTTT	CSGARATNEKLFF
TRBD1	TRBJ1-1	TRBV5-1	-	TGCGCCAGCAGACCTTTTCTACAGGGGGCCACTGAAGCTTTCTTT	CASRPFLQGATEAFF
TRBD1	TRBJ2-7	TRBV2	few	TGTGCCAGCCTTCCAGGGACAGGGAGCGAGCAGTACTTC	CASLPGTGSEQYF
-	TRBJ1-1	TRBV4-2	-	TGTGCCAGCAGCCACCCACGGGGCGGTACTGAAGCTTTCTTT	CASSHPRGGTEAFF
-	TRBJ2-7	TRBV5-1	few	TGCGCCAGCAGCTTGGCCAAGCGGGCCTACGAGCAGTACTTC	CASSLAKRAYEQYF
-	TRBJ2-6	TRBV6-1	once	TGTGCCAGCAGTGAACGGGTCTCTGGGGCCAACGTCCTGACTTTC	CASSERVSGANVLTF
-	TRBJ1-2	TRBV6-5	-	TGTGCCAGCAGTTACTCGGGTGGCAGACACCGCTATGGCTACACCTTC	CASSYSGGRHRYGYTF
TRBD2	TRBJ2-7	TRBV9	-	TGTGCCAGCAGCGTAGAAACTAGCGGGAGGGACTCCTACGAGCAGTACTTC	CASSVETSGRDSYEQYF
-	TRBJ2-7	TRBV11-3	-	TGTGCCAGCAGCCCTCAAACAGGGTCCCACGAGCAGTACTTC	CASSPQTGSHEQYF
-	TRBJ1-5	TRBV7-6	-	TGTGCCAGCAGCTTGGCTCAGTATCAGCCCCAGCATTTT	CASSLAQYQPQHF
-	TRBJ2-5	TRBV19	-	TGTGCCAGTACCGTCCGGCGGGGAGTCGAAGAGACCCAGTACTTC	CASTVRRGVEETQYF
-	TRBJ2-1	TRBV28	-	TGTGCCAGCAGTTTATCCCAATTCTCCTACAATGAGCAGTTCTTC	CASSLSQFSYNEQFF
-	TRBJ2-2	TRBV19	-	TGTGCCAGTAGTATAGGGCTAGTAAACACCGGGGAGCTGTTTTTT	CASSIGLVNTGELFF
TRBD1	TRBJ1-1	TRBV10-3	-	TGTGCCATCAGTGATGGACAGGGGAGGGGTGTCACTGAAGCTTTCTTT	CAISDGQGRGVTEAFF
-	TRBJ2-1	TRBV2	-	TGTGCCAGCAGGTACCTAAACAATGAGCAGTTCTTC	CASRYLNNEQFF
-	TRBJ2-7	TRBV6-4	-	TGTGCCACCAGGAGGGGGACAGACTCCTACGAGCAGTACTTC	CATRRGTDSYEQYF
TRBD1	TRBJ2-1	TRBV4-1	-	TGCGCCAGCAGTCCCTCCCCATTCACCGGGACAGGGTTCTACAATGAGCAGTTCTTC	CASSPSPFTGTGFYNEQFF
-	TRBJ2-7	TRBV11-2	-	TGTGCCAGCAGCTTAGATCTGTCGCAGGGTAGGACTTACGAGCAGTACTTC	CASSLDLSQGRTYEQYF
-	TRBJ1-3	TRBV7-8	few	TGTGCCAGCAGCCCGGACGGGAGAAACACCATATATTTT	CASSPDGRNTIYF
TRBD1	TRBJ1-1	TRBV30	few	TGTGCCTGGTCGGGACAGGGGAACACTGAAGCTTTCTTT	CAWSGQGNTEAFF